This section outlines one T cell receptor beta chain sequence together with its context. This clonotype was observed many times. Its recognized antigen is unknown. Base quality data are lacking; no much larger clone is found one base away. These data belong to a study of T cells in Graves' hyperthyroidism and ophthalmopathy (dated by TCRdb to the late 2010s). Context from the whole study: Peripheral blood was sampled at the time of initial diagnosis, prior to any treatment. To identify distinguishing TCR V-J signatures, a discovery cohort of about 100 patients was used, comprising under 45 with Graves' ophthalmopathy and around 60 with stable Graves' hyperthyroidism. The 90 to 100 discovery patients were randomly divided into training and test sets at a 7:3 ratio. An independent validation cohort of around 19 hyperthyroidism patients and about 15 patients who later progressed to ophthalmopathy tested prospective prediction of ophthalmopathy. The study also compared thyroid tissue and blood T-cell repertoires from 5 to 7 Graves' hyperthyroidism patients. After blood sampling, hyperthyroidism patients were treated with methimazole at a starting dose of 30 mg daily, and ophthalmopathy patients were treated with high-dose intravenous methylprednisolone. The paper describes TCR Vbeta CDR3 sequencing of 140 or so peripheral blood samples, made up of around 41 ophthalmopathy patients, roughly 72 hyperthyroidism patients and approximately 17 progressor patients. Overall study results and their limits: A 13 V-J signature model separated ophthalmopathy from stable hyperthyroidism, with approximately 87% sensitivity and roughly 81% specificity in cross-validation and 80%/75% in testing. Blood samples also contained most of the expanded thyroid clonotypes (frequency above 0.001), which suggests that blood repertoires may reflect thyroid immune responses. Sample size was not statistically predetermined, and blinding of investigators to group allocation was not performed. In validation, the model predicted progression to ophthalmopathy a median of roughly 6.2 months before onset, with approximately 70% sensitivity and about 72% specificity.

A patient counted as having stable Graves' hyperthyroidism if no progression to ophthalmopathy occurred over 18 months of follow-up. Hyperthyroidism patients were newly diagnosed, had a disease duration of under 2 months, and were aged 18 to 65 years. Exclusion was applied to patients with uncontrolled infections, other autoimmune diseases, pregnancy or lactation. Diagnoses were based on clinical symptoms, serum thyroxine and TRAb, thyroid ultrasound and orbital computed tomography. PBMCs were isolated from about 10 ml of fresh peripheral blood by Ficoll-Paque density gradient centrifugation. Trizol reagent was used to extract total RNA, and RNA quality was then checked on an Agilent 2100 Bioanalyzer. TCR beta CDR3 regions were amplified from RNA transcripts. The first round of RT-PCR for the TCR CDR3 was performed with the HTBI primer set and the Qiagen OneStep RT-PCR kit. Libraries were constructed in a second round of multiplex PCR, after which size selection and purification were performed. The libraries were sequenced on an Illumina HiSeq2000 using paired-end 100 bp reads. Under the source paper's analysis protocol: SOAPnuke was used to process the raw data, with reads discarded if the reads contained adapters or uncalled bases, had a mean Phred below 15, or lacked an exact constant-primer or identifier match. High-quality paired reads were merged using COPE v1.2.5, and each unique nucleotide sequence was defined as a clonotype. Clonotypes were aligned to IMGT TRBV, TRBD and TRBJ reference segments using MiTCR v1.1. Only V-J combinations with frequency above 0.0001, covering about 99% of repertoires, were analysed. The TCS score was defined as the ratio of F50 (clonal expansion) to E x V (chaos), calculated using BLOSUM62-based TCRdist between CDR3 peptides within each V-J. Welch's t-statistics and random forest reduced some 510 V-J features to some 14, which were used in a naive Bayes classifier (R e1071). Starting from the raw public reads, TCRdb applied fastp trimming at Q25, assembled clones with MiXCR and retained in-frame beta chains. A single entry per CDR3 protein holds the most common genes and DNA from its merged rows. The V and J calls and clone size come from TCRdb's table, not from the authors' own analysis. This sample lists a few hundred thousand distinct CDR3 sequences; about 15% were detected once. The ten largest clones take up about 7% of the sample.

This receptor was identified in a young woman with Graves' hyperthyroidism. The sample consisted of blood.

CDR3 loop: CASSYVTGMNTEAFF. The bases read TGTGCCAGCAGTTATGTGACAGGTATGAACACTGAAGCTTTCTTT. This sequence uses TRBV7-9 and TRBJ1-1; the D gene is perhaps TRBD1, from 6 matching bases. The CDR3, cysteine through phenylalanine, is 15 amino acids long. Only the CDR3 DNA stays, 45 bases, in frame from base 1. The germline V gene (reference sequence) sets CDR1 to SEHNR and CDR2 to FQNEAQ. V is reduced by 6 bases and J by 0 bases, leaving a spacing of 14 bases between them.